The 9 T cell receptor beta chains below come from one sample, sequenced in a study of cytomegalovirus exposure and HLA in healthy donors. PCR involved 60 Vbeta and 13 Jbeta primers. Clones were sequenced by immunoSEQ multiplex PCR, and TCRdb holds only the in-frame ones, with some missing. The sample lists around 94,000 clones, over 60% occurring once. Input material: PBMCs. The source is a male donor in good health and CMV-seropositive.

This chain uses TRBV11-3 with TRBJ2-1; D remains ambiguous. The V end was cut by 5 bases, the J end by 6 bases, with 11 bases between. CDR1 and CDR2 from the germline V gene are SGHNT and YENEEA. The CDR3 sequence is 13 residues long. In DNA, the CDR3 is TGTGCCAGCAGCCCCATCCACAGCAATGAGCAGTTCTTC. It specifies CASSPIHSNEQFF. Based on the CDR3 plus reference TRBV11-3 and TRBJ2-1, the full variable domain is EAGVVQSPRYKIIEKKQPVAFWCNPISGHNTLYWYLQNLGQGPELLIRYENEEAVDDSQLPKDRFSAERLKGVDSTLKIQPAELGDSAVYLCASSPIHSNEQFFGPGTRLTVL.

The chain links TRBV5-4 to TRBJ2-1; the match to TRBD2 covers 9 bases. After removal of 6 bases from V and 5 bases from J, the junction contained 6 bases not matched to a gene. There are 14 residues in the CDR3. Germline values: CDR1 SGHNT, CDR2 YYREEE (reference sequence). The CDR3 DNA follows: TGTGCCAGCAACCCGGGACTAGCTCACAATGAGCAGTTCTTC. This sequence encodes CASNPGLAHNEQFF.

The chain employs TRBV4-1 and TRBJ1-1; D unresolved. The CDR3 consists of 12 residues. V lost 3 bases and J 8 bases, leaving 10 bases between the germline ends. Germline V lookup: CDR1 MGHRA, CDR2 YSYEKL. The CDR3 DNA is TGCGCCAGCAGCCAGAGAGGGTCAGAAGCTTTCTTT. Amino acids: CASSQRGSEAFF.

This clone appeared a single time. This rearrangement joins TRBV9 to TRBJ2-1, with 8 nucleotides matching TRBD2. V shed 0 bases and J 9 bases; nucleotides not matched to a gene: 11. Germline assignment: CDR1 SGDLS and CDR2 YYNGEE. This CDR3 has 16 amino acids. The CDR3 region has the DNA TGTGCCAGCAGCGTAGCGACGGGAGGGCCCCAAGGTGAGCAGTTCTTC. Residues: CASSVATGGPQGEQFF.

V gene TRBV15 combines with J gene TRBJ2-7, with 7 positions matching TRBD2. Germline loops: CDR1 LNHNV, CDR2 YYDKDF (reference sequence). V was pared by 3 bases and J by 4 bases, with 0 bases of the junction left unmatched. The CDR3 contains 12 residues. The CDR3 is CATSRGGYEQYF. CDR3 nucleotide sequence: TGTGCCACCAGCAGGGGAGGGTACGAGCAGTACTTC.

V usage is TRBV5-5 and J usage is TRBJ2-1; the D is unclear. Trimming removed 4 bases from V and 3 bases from J, with 17 bases in between. The V gene's germline CDR1 is SGHKS and CDR2 YYEKEE (reference sequence). This CDR3 region has 16 residues. The CDR3 sequence: CASSIRRNYLYNEQFF. CDR3 DNA: TGTGCCAGCAGCATCCGCCGTAACTACCTCTACAATGAGCAGTTCTTC.

This rearrangement joins TRBV7-3 to TRBJ1-2, with 7 positions matching TRBD1. After removal of 5 bases from V and 3 bases from J, the junction contained 6 bases not matched to a gene. The CDR3 consists of 14 residues. Germline V gene sequence: CDR1 SGHTA, CDR2 FQGTGA. CDR3 in amino acids: CASSPTGTDYGYTF. The CDR3 coding sequence is TGTGCCAGCAGCCCCACTGGGACAGACTATGGCTACACCTTC.

The chain joins TRBV5-1 to TRBJ2-7, with D possibly being TRBD2 (6 bases). This CDR3 comprises 16 residues. Germline V lookup: CDR1 SGHRS, CDR2 YFSETQ. With 4 bases removed from V and 0 bases from J, the gap between germline ends came to 17 bases. The CDR3 region is CASSLGGMDFSYEQYF. DNA for the CDR3: TGCGCCAGCAGCCTCGGAGGGATGGACTTCTCCTACGAGCAGTACTTC.

The genes are TRBV5-4 and TRBJ1-1; D unresolved. Trimming took 0 bases from V and 1 from J, leaving 13 bases between them. The CDR3 sequence is 16 residues long. In germline, CDR1 is SGHNT, CDR2 YYREEE (reference sequence). CDR3 in amino acids: CASSLELSYRNTEAFF. The CDR3 DNA reads as TGTGCCAGCAGCTTGGAGCTCTCCTACAGGAACACTGAAGCTTTCTTT.